Sequencing of this T cell receptor (beta chain) was carried out in a study of blood T cell repertoires in COVID-19. Trimming stripped 8 bases from V and 4 bases from J, with 18 bases between. The CDR3 is made up of 15 amino acids. CDR1 and CDR2 (germline): MNHEY, SMNVEV (reference sequence). Cohort assignment relied on participant-reported clinical history. In the authors' methods: Amplified reference gene primers provided the basis for estimating nucleated cell counts. Sequencing used immunoSEQ multiplex PCR; TCRdb keeps in-frame clones, though not all of them. V and J calls and clone size are as listed in that table; D and trimming were resolved from the DNA. Of about 250,000 clones listed, 75% to 85% are singletons.

V gene TRBV27 combines with J gene TRBJ1-3, with D maybe TRBD1 (6 bases). The TCR comes from a woman aged 50 to 60 with acute COVID-19. Sequencing was carried out using PBMCs or T cells enriched from blood (not recorded which). The CDR3 protein is CASGTGTGRGNTIYF. The CDR3, as DNA: TGTGCCAGCGGAACAGGGACGGGCAGGGGAAACACCATATATTTT.